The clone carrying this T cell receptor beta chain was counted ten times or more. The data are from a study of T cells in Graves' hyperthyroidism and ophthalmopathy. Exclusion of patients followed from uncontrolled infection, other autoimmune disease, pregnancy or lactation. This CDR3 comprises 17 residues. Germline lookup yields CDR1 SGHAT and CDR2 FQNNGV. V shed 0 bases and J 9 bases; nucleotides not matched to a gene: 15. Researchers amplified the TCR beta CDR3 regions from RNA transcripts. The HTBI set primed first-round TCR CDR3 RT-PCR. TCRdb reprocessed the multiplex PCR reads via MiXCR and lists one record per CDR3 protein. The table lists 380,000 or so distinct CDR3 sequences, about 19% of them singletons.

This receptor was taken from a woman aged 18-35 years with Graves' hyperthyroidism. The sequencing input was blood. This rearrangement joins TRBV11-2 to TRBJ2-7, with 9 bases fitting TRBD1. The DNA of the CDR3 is TGTGCCAGCAGCTTAGATCACGGGACAGGGCTTACCTTGGGGCAGTACTTC. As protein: CASSLDHGTGLTLGQYF.